This T cell receptor (beta chain) was observed in a study of blood T cell repertoires in COVID-19. Study in general: Sources were T cells, B-cell-depleted T cells, or PBMCs; the material itself was cDNA or gDNA.

The protocol was immunoSEQ multiplex PCR, while the TCRdb copy is restricted to in-frame clones and leaves out a portion. The profile shows hundreds of thousands of clones, 80% to 90% of them singletons. The ends lost 0 bases at V and 9 bases at J; junction bases unmatched: 9. Germline assignment: CDR1 KGHDR and CDR2 SFDVKD. This CDR3 contains 16 residues. Seattle enrolled patients during active infection and tracked them longitudinally. This TCR was sampled from a young man with COVID-19, enrolled during active disease. V gene TRBV24-1 combines with J gene TRBJ2-2; 7 bases align to TRBD2. The sequenced sample was peripheral blood. CDR3 in DNA: TGTGCCACCAGTGATTTGGGTAGCGGGCTACCCCGGGAGCTGTTTTTT. Amino acid sequence: CATSDLGSGLPRELFF.